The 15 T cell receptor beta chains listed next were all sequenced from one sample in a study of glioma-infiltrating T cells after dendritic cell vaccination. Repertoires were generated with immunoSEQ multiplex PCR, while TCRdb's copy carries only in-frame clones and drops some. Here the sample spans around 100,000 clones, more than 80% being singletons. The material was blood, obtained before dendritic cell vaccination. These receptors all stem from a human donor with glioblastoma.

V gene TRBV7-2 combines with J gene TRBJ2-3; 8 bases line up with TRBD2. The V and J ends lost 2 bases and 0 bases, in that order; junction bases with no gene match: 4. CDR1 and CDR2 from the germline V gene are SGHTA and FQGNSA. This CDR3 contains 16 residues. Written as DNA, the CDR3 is TGTGCCAGCAGCTTACCGCGCGGGGGGAGCACAGATACGCAGTATTTT. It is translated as CASSLPRGGSTDTQYF.

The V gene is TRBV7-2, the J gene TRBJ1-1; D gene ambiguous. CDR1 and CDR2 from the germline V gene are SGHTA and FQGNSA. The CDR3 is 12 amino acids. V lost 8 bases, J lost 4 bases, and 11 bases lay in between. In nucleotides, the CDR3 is TGTGCCAGCTTTAACAGTCCCACTGAAGCTTTCTTT. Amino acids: CASFNSPTEAFF.

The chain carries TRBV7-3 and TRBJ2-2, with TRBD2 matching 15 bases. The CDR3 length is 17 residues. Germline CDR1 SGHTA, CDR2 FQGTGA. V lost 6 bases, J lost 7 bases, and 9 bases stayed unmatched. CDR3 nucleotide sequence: TGTGCCAGCAGTCGGACTAGCGGGGGGGCGATGGGCGGGGAGCTGTTTTTT. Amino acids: CASSRTSGGAMGGELFF.

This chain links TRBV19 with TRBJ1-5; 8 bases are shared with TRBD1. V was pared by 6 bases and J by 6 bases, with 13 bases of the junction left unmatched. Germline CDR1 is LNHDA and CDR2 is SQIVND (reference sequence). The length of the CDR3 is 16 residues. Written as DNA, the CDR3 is TGTGCCAGTAGCTTAGTTGGGACAGGAGGGATTCAGCCCCAGCATTTT. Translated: CASSLVGTGGIQPQHF. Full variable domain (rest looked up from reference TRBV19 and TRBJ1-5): DGGITQSPKYLFRKEGQNVTLSCEQNLNHDAMYWYRQDPGQGLRLIYYSQIVNDFQKGDIAEGYSVSREKKESFPLTVTSAQKNPTAFYLCASSLVGTGGIQPQHFGDGTRLSIL.

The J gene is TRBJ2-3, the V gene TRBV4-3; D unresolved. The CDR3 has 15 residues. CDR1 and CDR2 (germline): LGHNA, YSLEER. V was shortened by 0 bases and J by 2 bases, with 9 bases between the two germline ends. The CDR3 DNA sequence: TGCGCCAGCAGCCAAGATAAGAGCGACACAGATACGCAGTATTTT. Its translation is CASSQDKSDTDTQYF.

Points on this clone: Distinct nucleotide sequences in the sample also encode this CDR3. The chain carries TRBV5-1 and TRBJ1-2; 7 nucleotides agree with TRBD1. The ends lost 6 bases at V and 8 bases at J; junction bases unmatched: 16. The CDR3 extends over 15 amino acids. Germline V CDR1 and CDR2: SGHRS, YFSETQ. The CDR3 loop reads CASNQIGTDLYGYTF. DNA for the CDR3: TGCGCCAGCAACCAGATCGGGACAGACCTCTACGGCTACACCTTC.

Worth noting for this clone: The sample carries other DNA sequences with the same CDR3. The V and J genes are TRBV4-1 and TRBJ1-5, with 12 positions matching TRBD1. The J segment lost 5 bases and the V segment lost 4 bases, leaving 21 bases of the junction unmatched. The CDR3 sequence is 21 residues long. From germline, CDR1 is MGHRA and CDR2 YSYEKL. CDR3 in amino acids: CASSPGVEPGQGASGDQPQHF. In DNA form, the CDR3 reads TGCGCCAGCAGCCCGGGCGTGGAGCCGGGACAGGGGGCTTCGGGCGATCAGCCCCAGCATTTT.

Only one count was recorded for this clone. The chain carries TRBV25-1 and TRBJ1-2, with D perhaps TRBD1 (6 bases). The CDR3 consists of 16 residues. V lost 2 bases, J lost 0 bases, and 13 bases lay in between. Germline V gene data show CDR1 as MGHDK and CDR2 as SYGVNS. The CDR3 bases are TGTGCCAGCAGTGAAGGGGGACAACGACCTAACTATGGCTACACCTTC. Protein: CASSEGGQRPNYGYTF.

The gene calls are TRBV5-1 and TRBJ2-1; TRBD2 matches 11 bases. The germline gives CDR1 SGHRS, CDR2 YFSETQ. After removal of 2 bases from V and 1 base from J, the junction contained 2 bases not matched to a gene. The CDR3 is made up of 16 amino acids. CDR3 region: CASSFRTSGSYNEQFF. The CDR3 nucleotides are TGCGCCAGCAGCTTCCGGACTAGCGGGTCCTACAATGAGCAGTTCTTC. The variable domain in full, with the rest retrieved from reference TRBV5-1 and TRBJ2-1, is KAGVTQTPRYLIKTRGQQVTLSCSPISGHRSVSWYQQTPGQGLQFLFEYFSETQRNKGNFPGRFSGRQFSNSRSEMNVSTLELGDSALYLCASSFRTSGSYNEQFFGPGTRLTVL.

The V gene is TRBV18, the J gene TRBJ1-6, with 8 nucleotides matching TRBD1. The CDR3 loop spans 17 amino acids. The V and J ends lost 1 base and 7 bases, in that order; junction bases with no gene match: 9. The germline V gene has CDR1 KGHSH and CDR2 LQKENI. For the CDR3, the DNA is TGTGCCAGCTCACCACGGGACAGGCGGCCTAGGAATTCACCCCTCCACTTT. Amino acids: CASSPRDRRPRNSPLHF. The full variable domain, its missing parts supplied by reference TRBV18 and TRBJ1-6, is NAGVMQNPRHLVRRRGQEARLRCSPMKGHSHVYWYRQLPEEGLKFMVYLQKENIIDESGMPKERFSAEFPKEGPSILRIQQVVRGDSAAYFCASSPRDRRPRNSPLHFGNGTRLTVT.

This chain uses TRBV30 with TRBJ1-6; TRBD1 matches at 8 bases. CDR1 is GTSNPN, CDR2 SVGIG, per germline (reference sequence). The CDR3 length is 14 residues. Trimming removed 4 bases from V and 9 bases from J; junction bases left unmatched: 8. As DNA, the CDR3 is TGTGCCTGGAATTTGGCAGGGGGCAGTTCACCCCTCCACTTT. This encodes CAWNLAGGSSPLHF.

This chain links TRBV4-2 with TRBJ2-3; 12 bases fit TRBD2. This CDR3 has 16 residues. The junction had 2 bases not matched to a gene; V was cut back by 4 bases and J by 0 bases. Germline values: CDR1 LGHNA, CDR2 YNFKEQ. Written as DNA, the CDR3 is TGTGCCAGCAGCCGAGGACTAGCGGGGAGCACAGATACGCAGTATTTT. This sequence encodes CASSRGLAGSTDTQYF.

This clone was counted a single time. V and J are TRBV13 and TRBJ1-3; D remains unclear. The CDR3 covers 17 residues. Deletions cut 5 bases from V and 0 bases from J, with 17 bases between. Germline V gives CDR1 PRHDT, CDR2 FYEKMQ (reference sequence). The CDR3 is CASSRGLYGGSGNTIYF. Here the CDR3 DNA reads TGTGCCAGCAGCCGGGGTCTTTACGGAGGCTCTGGAAACACCATATATTTT.

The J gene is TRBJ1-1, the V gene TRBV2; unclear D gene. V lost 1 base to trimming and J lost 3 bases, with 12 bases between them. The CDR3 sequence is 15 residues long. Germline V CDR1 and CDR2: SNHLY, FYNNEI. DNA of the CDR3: TGTGCCAGCAGTGAAGGACAAACTGAAGACACTGAAGCTTTCTTT. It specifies CASSEGQTEDTEAFF.

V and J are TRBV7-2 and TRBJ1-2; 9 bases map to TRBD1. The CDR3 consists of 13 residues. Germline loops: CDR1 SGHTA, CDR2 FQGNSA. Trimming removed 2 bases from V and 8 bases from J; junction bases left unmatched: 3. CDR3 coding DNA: TGTGCCAGCAGCTTAAGGACAGGGGAAGGCTACACCTTC. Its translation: CASSLRTGEGYTF.